This entry lists 23 T cell receptor beta chains sequenced from one sample in a study of radiotherapy plus CTLA-4 blockade in lung cancer. TCRdb's copy holds only in-frame clones and misses some; the assay was immunoSEQ multiplex PCR. Of some 110,000 clones listed, under 90% are singletons. The sample consisted of peripheral blood, taken from a patient treated with radiotherapy plus ipilimumab. The receptors stem from a human donor with non-small cell lung cancer that progressed on radiotherapy plus ipilimumab. Some clones in this sample may be carry-over from other donors' samples.

This chain links TRBV6-4 with TRBJ2-1, with 14 bases fitting TRBD2. This CDR3 contains 15 residues. J was trimmed by 8 bases and V by 0 bases; bases with no gene match: 0. Germline CDR1 and CDR2: MRHNA and SNTAGT. CDR3 nucleotide sequence: TGTGCCAGCAGTGACTCGACTAGCGGGGGGGATGAGCAGTTCTTC. Translated: CASSDSTSGGDEQFF.

The chain links TRBV5-1 to TRBJ2-4, with D possibly TRBD2 on 5 matching bases. Germline V gene lookup returns CDR1 SGHRS and CDR2 YFSETQ. The ends were cut back, 3 bases at V and 7 bases at J, with 14 bases in the middle. The CDR3 runs to 14 residues. CDR3 protein: CASSWQLAENIQYF. The CDR3 DNA sequence: TGCGCCAGCAGCTGGCAGCTAGCTGAGAACATTCAGTACTTC.

The V gene is TRBV7-9, the J gene TRBJ1-3; TRBD1 matches at 10 bases. With V trimmed by 5 bases and J by 0 bases, 7 bases remained unmatched. The CDR3 spans 17 residues. Germline V gene lookup returns CDR1 SEHNR and CDR2 FQNEAQ (reference sequence). CDR3 DNA sequence: TGTGCCAGCAGCCTCTTGGACAGGGGGGACTCTGGAAACACCATATATTTT. Its protein product is CASSLLDRGDSGNTIYF.

The rearrangement links TRBV10-3 to TRBJ1-5; 7 bases line up with TRBD1. The length of the CDR3 is 12 residues. CDR1 and CDR2 from the germline V gene are ENHRY and SYGVKD. The J segment lost 3 bases and the V segment lost 10 bases, leaving 3 bases of the junction unmatched. The CDR3 DNA is TGTGCCACGGGGACAGACAATCAGCCCCAGCATTTT. Its translation: CATGTDNQPQHF.

The J gene is TRBJ2-7, the V gene TRBV28; maybe TRBD2 (6 bases). Germline V gene data show CDR1 as MDHEN and CDR2 as SYDVKM. Deletions cut 8 bases from V and 2 bases from J, with 13 bases between. The CDR3 loop spans 13 amino acids. This CDR3 is CASSRETPYEQYF. DNA of the CDR3: TGTGCCAGCTCCCGGGAGACCCCCTACGAGCAGTACTTC.

This chain links TRBV11-2 with TRBJ1-6; D call uncertain. The germline CDR1 and CDR2 sequences are SGHAT and FQNNGV. V shed 5 bases and J shed 5 bases, with 13 bases lying between them. The CDR3 extends over 15 amino acids. CDR3 amino acids: CASSPGLSNNSPLHF. The CDR3 DNA sequence: TGTGCCAGCAGCCCTGGGCTGAGCAATAATTCACCCCTCCACTTT.

This chain connects TRBV6-4 to TRBJ2-3; the match to TRBD2 covers 7 bases. The CDR3 consists of 15 residues. V gave up 0 bases and J gave up 0 bases; unmatched junction bases: 0. Germline loops: CDR1 MRHNA, CDR2 SNTAGT. The CDR3 nucleotides read TGTGCCAGCAGTGACTCAGCGGGGAGCACAGATACGCAGTATTTT. Residues: CASSDSAGSTDTQYF.

The genes are TRBV29-1 and TRBJ2-3; the D gene is possibly TRBD1 (6 bases). The CDR3 runs to 16 residues. V was trimmed by 4 bases and J by 1 base, leaving 18 bases between them. Germline assignment: CDR1 SQVTM and CDR2 ANQGSEA. This chain's CDR3 is CSVGGLQGGRTDTQYF. In nucleotides, the CDR3 is TGCAGCGTTGGCGGGCTACAGGGTGGGCGCACAGATACGCAGTATTTT.

This chain connects TRBV5-1 to TRBJ1-5; D ambiguous. Germline loops: CDR1 SGHRS, CDR2 YFSETQ. Between the trimmed V and J ends, which lost 2 bases and 6 bases, there was a span of 9 bases. CDR3 length: 13 amino acids. The CDR3: CASSFDNSQPQHF. The CDR3 DNA reads as TGCGCCAGCAGCTTCGATAATAGTCAGCCCCAGCATTTT.

This chain connects TRBV7-8 to TRBJ2-5, with D possibly matching TRBD1 (6 bases). V lost 1 base and J 7 bases, leaving 19 bases between the germline ends. Germline V gene lookup returns CDR1 SGHVS and CDR2 FQNEAQ. CDR3 length equals 16 residues. CDR3: CASSLGRDTSVGTQYF. The CDR3 nucleotides are TGTGCCAGCAGCTTAGGCCGGGACACCTCCGTGGGGACCCAGTACTTC.

The gene calls are TRBV6-5 and TRBJ1-2, with D uncertain. The V end was cut by 2 bases, the J end by 3 bases, with 7 bases between. Germline V lookup: CDR1 MNHEY, CDR2 SVGAGI. This CDR3 is 13 amino acids long. In nucleotides, the CDR3 is TGTGCCAGCAGTTACGGTCAGGACTATGGCTACACCTTC. It specifies CASSYGQDYGYTF.

The chain combines TRBV5-1 with TRBJ2-5, with 11 bases that match TRBD2. CDR3 length: 14 amino acids. The germline V gene encodes CDR1 SGHRS and CDR2 YFSETQ. The ends lost 7 bases at V and 5 bases at J; junction bases unmatched: 7. Here the CDR3 DNA reads TGCGCCAGCGGTCGGTCTAGCGGGGGGGAGACCCAGTACTTC. Amino acids: CASGRSSGGETQYF.

This clone has more than one count but fewer than ten. CDR3 amino acids: CASSQGPSNYGYTF. CDR3 DNA sequence: TGCGCCAGCAGCCAAGGGCCCTCTAACTATGGCTACACCTTC. The V gene is TRBV4-3, the J gene TRBJ1-2; D gene ambiguous. Germline values: CDR1 LGHNA, CDR2 YSLEER. This CDR3 comprises 14 residues. V dropped 1 base and J dropped 0 bases, with 6 bases sitting between them.

In this sample, this clone turned up a few times. The chain employs TRBV19 and TRBJ1-1; TRBD1 matches 7 bases. V dropped 7 bases and J dropped 3; count of bases not matched to a gene: 11. There are 15 residues in the CDR3. Germline V gene sequence: CDR1 LNHDA, CDR2 SQIVND (reference sequence). Written as DNA, the CDR3 is TGTGCCAGTAATGACAGGGATTCAGTTGACACTGAAGCTTTCTTT. Encoded protein: CASNDRDSVDTEAFF.

This rearrangement joins TRBV7-3 to TRBJ1-1; D unclear. Trimming shortened V by 3 bases and J by 3 bases, and 14 bases separated the two germline ends. Germline CDR1 is SGHTA and CDR2 is FQGTGA. This CDR3 contains 15 residues. This CDR3 reads CASSLGWNKDTEAFF. In DNA form, the CDR3 reads TGTGCCAGCAGCTTGGGGTGGAATAAGGACACTGAAGCTTTCTTT.

This clone was found once. The sample contains more than one DNA sequence encoding this CDR3. V gene TRBV7-3 combines with J gene TRBJ2-1; 7 bases are shared with TRBD2. The germline gives CDR1 SGHTA, CDR2 FQGTGA. After removal of 3 bases from V and 0 bases from J, the junction contained 8 bases not matched to a gene. The length of the CDR3 is 17 residues. This CDR3 is CASSLLGGGSSYNEQFF. The CDR3 bases are TGTGCCAGCAGCTTGTTGGGCGGGGGTAGCTCCTACAATGAGCAGTTCTTC.

The chain combines TRBV6-4 with TRBJ1-5; D is undetermined. Germline CDR1 and CDR2: MRHNA and SNTAGT. Trimming took 2 bases from V and 0 from J, leaving 29 bases between them. CDR3 length: 22 residues. The CDR3 nucleotides are TGTGCCAGCAGTGACCTCGAGGTCCCGGACCAGGCGGGTAGTTATAGCAATCAGCCCCAGCATTTT. Its protein product is CASSDLEVPDQAGSYSNQPQHF.

The chain links TRBV2 to TRBJ2-2, with 7 nucleotides matching TRBD1. This CDR3 spans 15 amino acids. The germline V gene has CDR1 SNHLY and CDR2 FYNNEI. Losses at the gene ends were 8 bases for V and 3 bases for J; bases not matched to a gene: 9. The CDR3 DNA sequence: TGTGCCAGCGGGGAAGACAGGGTTGACACCGGGGAGCTGTTTTTT. Its protein is CASGEDRVDTGELFF. Complete variable domain (other parts from reference TRBV2 and TRBJ2-2): EPEVTQTPSHQVTQMGQEVILRCVPISNHLYFYWYRQILGQKVEFLVSFYNNEISEKSEIFDDQFSVERPDGSNFTLKIRSTKLEDSAMYFCASGEDRVDTGELFFGEGSRLTVL.

This clone was counted between two and nine times. V gene TRBV9 combines with J gene TRBJ2-7; D ambiguous. Trimming removed 0 bases at V and 5 bases at J, with 12 bases between. The germline CDR1 and CDR2 sequences are SGDLS and YYNGEE. This CDR3 spans 14 amino acids. This CDR3 reads CASSVDISSDEQYF. CDR3 DNA sequence: TGTGCCAGCAGCGTAGACATATCTTCGGACGAGCAGTACTTC.

This clone was found a few times. In nucleotides, the CDR3 is TGCGCCAGCAGCTTGGCCCTACCCCGGGCGGGGTCTGGAAACACCATATATTTT. This codes for CASSLALPRAGSGNTIYF. The rearrangement joins TRBV5-1 to TRBJ1-3, with D hard to call. The CDR3 has 18 amino acids. The V end was cut by 0 bases, the J end by 1 base, with 17 bases between. Germline-derived CDR1 and CDR2 are SGHRS and YFSETQ.

V gene TRBV5-1 combines with J gene TRBJ2-7; D may match TRBD1 or TRBD2 (5 bases each). CDR3 size: 14 residues. V lost 0 bases, J lost 1 base, and 8 bases lay in between. CDR1 is SGHRS, CDR2 YFSETQ, per germline. CDR3 sequence: CASSLARESYEQYF. CDR3 DNA: TGCGCCAGCAGCTTGGCCAGGGAGTCCTACGAGCAGTACTTC. The full variable domain, in which reference TRBV5-1 and TRBJ2-7 provide the parts outside the CDR3, is KAGVTQTPRYLIKTRGQQVTLSCSPISGHRSVSWYQQTPGQGLQFLFEYFSETQRNKGNFPGRFSGRQFSNSRSEMNVSTLELGDSALYLCASSLARESYEQYFGPGTRLTVT.

DNA for the CDR3: TGTGCTAGTGGTTTGGTACAGGGCCTGAACACTGAAGCTTTCTTT. Its protein is CASGLVQGLNTEAFF. The J gene is TRBJ1-1, the V gene TRBV12-5, with D perhaps matching TRBD1 (6 bases). The CDR3 runs to 15 residues. Between the trimmed V and J ends, which lost 0 bases and 0 bases, there was a span of 8 bases. Germline lookup yields CDR1 LGHNT and CDR2 FRNRAP.

The chain links TRBV5-5 to TRBJ2-7; D remains ambiguous. Trimming took 2 bases from V and 0 from J, leaving 9 bases between them. The CDR3 length is 14 residues. CDR1 SGHKS and CDR2 YYEKEE come from the germline V gene (reference sequence). The CDR3 DNA sequence: TGTGCCAGCAGCTTAAGGGATTACTCCTACGAGCAGTACTTC. Protein product: CASSLRDYSYEQYF.